This T cell receptor beta chain is from a study of shared clonotypes between healthy human individuals. This clone showed up just once. Antigen unknown. All donors were Caucasian adults living in Nashville, Tennessee. Findings of the study overall: It was observed that roughly 5% of naive CD4 clonotypes were shared across a few donors.

Sequencing was performed with immunoSEQ multiplex PCR; in TCRdb, only in-frame clones are kept and a portion is missing. The sample yields under 1,900,000 clones, around 98.5% seen once. The CDR3 sequence is 16 residues long. Per the germline V gene, CDR1 is SGHRS and CDR2 is YFSETQ. The junction had 8 bases not matched to a gene; V was cut back by 4 bases and J by 3 bases. The sequence was obtained from a man between 25 and 39 years old in good health. Material: naive CD4+ T cells sorted from blood. Subset described: CD45RA+ positively selected. The chain is built from TRBV5-1 and TRBJ2-1, with 9 nucleotides matching TRBD2. The CDR3 DNA reads as TGCGCCAGCAGCGCCGGATCTAGCGGGATCTACAATGAGCAGTTCTTC. This sequence encodes CASSAGSSGIYNEQFF.